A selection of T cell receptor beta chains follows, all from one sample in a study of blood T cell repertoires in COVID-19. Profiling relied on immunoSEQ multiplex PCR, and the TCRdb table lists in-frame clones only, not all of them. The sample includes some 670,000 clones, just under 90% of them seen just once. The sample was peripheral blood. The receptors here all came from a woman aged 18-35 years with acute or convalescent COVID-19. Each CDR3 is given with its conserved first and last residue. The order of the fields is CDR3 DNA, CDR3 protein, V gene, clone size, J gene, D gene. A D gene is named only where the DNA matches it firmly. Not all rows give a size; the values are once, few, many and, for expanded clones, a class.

TGTGCCTGGAGTAAGATCCTGGGGGGTTCGAATGAGCAGTTCTTC CAWSKILGGSNEQFF TRBV30 - TRBJ2-1 -
TGTGCCATCAGTGAGGGGACCCCCCGAGGGGGCTATGGCTACACCTTC CAISEGTPRGGYGYTF TRBV10-3 - TRBJ1-2 -
TGTGCCAGCTCACCACCGGCGAACACTGAAGCTTTCTTT CASSPPANTEAFF TRBV18 - TRBJ1-1 -
TGTGCCAGCAGCGACAGGGGTGGCGAGCAGTACTTC CASSDRGGEQYF TRBV9 - TRBJ2-7 TRBD1
TGTGCCAGCAGCCTTAGCGGGGGGGTGAACAATGAGCAGTTCTTC CASSLSGGVNNEQFF TRBV7-2 - TRBJ2-1 TRBD2
TGTGCCAGCAGTGAACTGACAGGGGTTGGAAACACCATATATTTT CASSELTGVGNTIYF TRBV2 - TRBJ1-3 TRBD1
TGTGCCACAAAGCCGGGACAGAAAATCTACAATGAGCAGTTCTTC CATKPGQKIYNEQFF TRBV6-6 - TRBJ2-1 TRBD1
TGTGCTAGTGCGCCCTGGGACAGGAACTATGGCTACACCTTC CASAPWDRNYGYTF TRBV12-5 - TRBJ1-2 TRBD1
TGTGCCAGCAGTTCCCGGGGCAATCAGCCCCAGCATTTT CASSSRGNQPQHF TRBV28 - TRBJ1-5 -
TGTGCCACCAGTGGGGGGACAGGGGCTAACTATGGCTACACCTTC CATSGGTGANYGYTF TRBV24-1 - TRBJ1-2 TRBD1
TGTGCCACCAGTGATCCTCCGCGGACCGGGGAGCTGTTTTTT CATSDPPRTGELFF TRBV24-1 - TRBJ2-2 -
TGTGCCAGCACCTCACTACTGCAGGGTGGGGGCTACACCTTC CASTSLLQGGGYTF TRBV6-5 - TRBJ1-2 -
TGCGCCAGCAGCAAGGGGCAGGGTTCCCCAAACTATGGCTACACCTTC CASSKGQGSPNYGYTF TRBV5-1 - TRBJ1-2 -
TGCAGCGTTGAAAATTCGGGACACCTCAAGCAGTTCTTC CSVENSGHLKQFF TRBV29-1 - TRBJ2-1 -
TGTGCTAGTGGTTTGGCCACAGTGGCCACCGGGGAGCTGTTTTTT CASGLATVATGELFF TRBV12-5 - TRBJ2-2 -
TGTGCCAGCAGTGTGGACAGGGGGGGAGGCACTGAAGCTTTCTTT CASSVDRGGGTEAFF TRBV6-4 once TRBJ1-1 TRBD1
TGTGCCAGCACCTCCGGAGTAGGGGTCACTGAAGCTTTCTTT CASTSGVGVTEAFF TRBV6-5 - TRBJ1-1 -
TGTGCCAGCAGCTTGCAACAGGGGGCAAATGAAAAACTGTTTTTT CASSLQQGANEKLFF TRBV7-8 - TRBJ1-4 TRBD1
TGTGCCAGCATTCCCGGGGGGCCCACGTCGAACTATGGCTACACCTTC CASIPGGPTSNYGYTF TRBV2 - TRBJ1-2 -
TGTGCCAGCAGTGCCGCCAGCGGGGGCGCATACAATGAGCAGTTCTTC CASSAASGGAYNEQFF TRBV6-1 - TRBJ2-1 TRBD2
TGTGCCCGCGAAGTGTTCAATGAGCAGTTCTTC CAREVFNEQFF TRBV2 - TRBJ2-1 -
TGTGCCTGGAGTGGACAGGTAGTCCTGGAAGCTTTCTTT CAWSGQVVLEAFF TRBV30 - TRBJ1-1 -
TGTGCCAGCTCACCACGTTCAGCGGGGATAAACACCGGGGAGCTGTTTTTT CASSPRSAGINTGELFF TRBV18 - TRBJ2-2 TRBD2
TGTGCCAGCAGTCGGGAGGATAGAGAAAAACTGTTTTTT CASSREDREKLFF TRBV12-3/TRBV12-4 - TRBJ1-4 -
TGTGCCAGCAGTGATTCAGGGAACCACTACGAGCAGTACTTC CASSDSGNHYEQYF TRBV6-1 - TRBJ2-7 -
TGTGCCAGCAGCGTCCGAGGGGGAGTTTCGATTGTTGGCTACACCTTC CASSVRGGVSIVGYTF TRBV7-2 - TRBJ1-2 -
TGTGCCAGCAGTTCCGGGCGAGAGGGTCAGCCCCAGCATTTT CASSSGREGQPQHF TRBV21-1 - TRBJ1-5 -
TGTGCCAGCAGCCCCAACTCGGTAATGATGCGTACACAGCCTGCTGCTGACACCTTC CASSPNSVMMRTQPAADTF TRBV7-2 once TRBJ1-2 -
TGTGCCAGCAGCGCCCCGGGGGGACAGGGAAACACTGAAGCTTTCTTT CASSAPGGQGNTEAFF TRBV9 - TRBJ1-1 TRBD1
TGTGCCAGCAGCCAGATGGTGGGGGCTACTGAAGCTTTCTTT CASSQMVGATEAFF TRBV4-2 once TRBJ1-1 -